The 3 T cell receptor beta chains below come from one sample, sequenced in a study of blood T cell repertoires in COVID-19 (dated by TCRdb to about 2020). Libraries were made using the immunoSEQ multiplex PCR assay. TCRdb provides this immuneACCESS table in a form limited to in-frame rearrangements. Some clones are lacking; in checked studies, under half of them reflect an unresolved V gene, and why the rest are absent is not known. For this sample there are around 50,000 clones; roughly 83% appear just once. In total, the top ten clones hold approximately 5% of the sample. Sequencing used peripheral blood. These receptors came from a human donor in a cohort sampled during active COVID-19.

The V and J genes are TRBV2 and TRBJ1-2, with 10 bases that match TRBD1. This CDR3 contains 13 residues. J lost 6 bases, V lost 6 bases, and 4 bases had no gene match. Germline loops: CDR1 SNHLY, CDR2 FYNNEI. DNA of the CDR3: TGTGCCAGCAGGCGACAGGGGGCCGATGGCTACACCTTC. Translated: CASRRQGADGYTF.

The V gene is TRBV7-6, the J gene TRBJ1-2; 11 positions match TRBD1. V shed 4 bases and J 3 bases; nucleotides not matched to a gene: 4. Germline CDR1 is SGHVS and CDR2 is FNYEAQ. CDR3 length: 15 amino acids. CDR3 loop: CASSWRTGGDYGYTF. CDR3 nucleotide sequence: TGTGCCAGCAGCTGGAGGACAGGGGGCGACTATGGCTACACCTTC.

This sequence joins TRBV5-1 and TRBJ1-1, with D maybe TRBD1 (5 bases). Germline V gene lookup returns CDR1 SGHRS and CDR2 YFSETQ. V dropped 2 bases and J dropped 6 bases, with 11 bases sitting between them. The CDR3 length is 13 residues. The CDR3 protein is CASSFFREAEAFF. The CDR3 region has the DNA TGCGCCAGCAGCTTTTTCAGGGAGGCTGAAGCTTTCTTT.